These T cell receptor beta chains were read from a single sample in a study of T cells in Graves' hyperthyroidism and ophthalmopathy. TCRdb recomputed calls from the multiplex PCR reads with MiXCR, one row per CDR3 protein. The table shows some 690,000 distinct CDR3 sequences, with 15% to 20% occurring only once. Sequencing was carried out using blood. The receptors derive from a man aged 50 to 60 with Graves' hyperthyroidism. The conserved cysteine and the conserved F or W are not part of the CDR3 here.

>TRBV3-1|TRBJ1-4
ASSPTEGTGGLF
>TRBV28|TRBJ1-4
ASRRGQGEKLF
>TRBV12-3/TRBV12-4|TRBJ1-3
ASSSGGGNTIY
>TRBV13|TRBJ1-1
ASSEGFPNTEAF
>TRBV6-1|TRBJ2-7
ASGRFRYEQY
>TRBV12-3/TRBV12-4|TRBJ1-5
ASSATGVSNQPQH
>TRBV29-1|TRBJ1-1
SVVHRGNTEAF
>TRBV12-3/TRBV12-4|TRBJ1-1
ASSRGLNTEAF
>TRBV12-3/TRBV12-4|TRBJ2-1
ASSQGQGVLGNEQF
>TRBV7-9|TRBJ2-7
ASSNRAPYEQY
>TRBV30|TRBJ2-1
AWTRSGFDEQF
>TRBV19|TRBJ1-5
ASRDLNQPQH
>TRBV7-9|TRBJ1-4
ASSPRSGEKLF
>TRBV2|TRBJ2-6
ASNDYGTGPSGANVLT
>TRBV7-8|TRBJ2-5
ASSLGEAETQY
>TRBV11-2|TRBJ2-2
ASSARQAANTGELF
>TRBV9|TRBJ1-1
ASSVDPRNTEAF
>TRBV7-3|TRBJ2-1
ASSFRGDEQF
>TRBV24-1|TRBJ2-2
ATSDFSVGTGDTGELF
>TRBV28|TRBJ1-5
ASSLVGRQGQPQH
>TRBV20-1|TRBJ2-7
SAEEVTSGSDEQY